The rows below give T cell receptor beta chains drawn from one sample of a study of shared clonotypes between healthy human individuals. Here immunoSEQ multiplex PCR was the method, and the copy in TCRdb shows in-frame clones only, minus some. The table records roughly 1 million clones, roughly 74% of them present only once. Input material: memory CD4+ T cells from PBMCs. These receptors were collected from a man between 18 and 29 years old in good health. Some clones in this sample may be carry-over from other donors' samples. CDR3s include the opening cysteine and the closing phenylalanine or tryptophan. The order of the fields is V gene, CDR3 length, clone size, D gene, J gene, CDR3 DNA, CDR3 protein. The D gene is left open where the match is weak. Clone size, where shown, is once, few, many, or a class for clones that have expanded.

TRBV7-2	17	NA	TRBD2	TRBJ2-3	TGTGCCAGCAGCTTAGCCCCAGCGGGAGCAGGCACAGATACGCAGTATTTT	CASSLAPAGAGTDTQYF
TRBV6-5	13	NA	NA	TRBJ1-1	TGTGCCAGCACGGAGGGGGGGGCCACTGAAGCTTTCTTT	CASTEGGATEAFF
TRBV7-6	15	NA	TRBD2	TRBJ2-1	TGTGCCAGCATCTCACTAGCGGGAGGGCCTATTGAGCAGTTCTTC	CASISLAGGPIEQFF
TRBV9	14	NA	NA	TRBJ1-1	TGTGCCAGCAGCGTAAAGGGTTTGGGGACTGAAGCTTTCTTT	CASSVKGLGTEAFF
TRBV6-4	15	NA	TRBD1	TRBJ1-5	TGTGCCAGCTTGTCAAGGGGGCTTTACAATCAGCCCCAGCATTTT	CASLSRGLYNQPQHF
TRBV5-1	14	NA	NA	TRBJ2-5	TGCGCCAGCAGCTTGGGAGTCAGCCAAGAGACCCAGTACTTC	CASSLGVSQETQYF
TRBV28	15	NA	NA	TRBJ1-1	TGTGCCAGCAGTTTATGGCTGGGTAGGGACACTGAAGCTTTCTTT	CASSLWLGRDTEAFF
TRBV13	16	NA	TRBD1	TRBJ1-3	TGTGCCAGCAGCTTCGGGGACAGGGCCAGGGGAAACACCATATATTTT	CASSFGDRARGNTIYF
TRBV10-2	12	NA	NA	TRBJ1-1	TGCGCCAGCAGTGACCGACCAGGGCGGGCTTTCTTT	CASSDRPGRAFF
TRBV18	13	NA	NA	TRBJ2-7	TGTGCCAGCTCACCAGGTGAGGAGTCCGAGCAGTACTTC	CASSPGEESEQYF
TRBV28	14	few	NA	TRBJ1-1	TGTGCCAGCAGTCCATCCGACGAGGACACTGAAGCTTTCTTT	CASSPSDEDTEAFF
TRBV27	13	NA	NA	TRBJ1-1	TGTGCCAGCAGCATGACCCGGAACACTGAAGCTTTCTTT	CASSMTRNTEAFF
TRBV18	16	NA	NA	TRBJ2-1	TGTGCCAGCTCACAGATCCTATCCCTCCTCGATCATGAGCAGTTCTTC	CASSQILSLLDHEQFF
TRBV30	14	NA	NA	TRBJ1-4	TGTGCCTGGAATTCGGGTGCAACTAATGAAAAACTGTTTTTT	CAWNSGATNEKLFF
TRBV9	17	NA	NA	TRBJ2-2	TGTGCCAGCAGCCCCCGACCCCCGGGACTTGATACCGGGGAGCTGTTTTTT	CASSPRPPGLDTGELFF
TRBV4-1	17	NA	NA	TRBJ2-4	TGCGCCAGCAGCGGCGGAACTAGCCAGGCGGCCAAAAACATTCAGTACTTC	CASSGGTSQAAKNIQYF
TRBV2	15	NA	NA	TRBJ2-5	TGTGCCAGCGGCCCGGACACGGTGGCGGTTGGGACCCAGTACTTC	CASGPDTVAVGTQYF
TRBV6-1	13	NA	NA	TRBJ2-2	TGTGCCAGCAGGGTCCCTGGGGCCGGGGAGCTGTTTTTT	CASRVPGAGELFF
TRBV7-9	16	NA	TRBD1	TRBJ1-1	TGTGCCAGCAGCTTTGATCCGGGACAGGGGAACACTGAAGCTTTCTTT	CASSFDPGQGNTEAFF
TRBV5-4	17	NA	TRBD2	TRBJ2-5	TGTGCCAGCAGCTCAGCCACCCAAACTAGCGGGTCGTCGGCCCAGTACTTC	CASSSATQTSGSSAQYF
TRBV6-6	16	NA	NA	TRBJ1-5	TGTGCCAGCAGTTACGGGTCGGAACTTAGCAATCAGCCCCAGCATTTT	CASSYGSELSNQPQHF
TRBV4-1	12	NA	NA	TRBJ1-4	TGCGCCAGCAGCCAGATACTTGAAAAACTGTTTTTT	CASSQILEKLFF
TRBV6-4	14	NA	NA	TRBJ2-1	TGTGCCAGCAGTGACGTGGGCGGAGGGAATGAGCAGTTCTTC	CASSDVGGGNEQFF
TRBV19	15	once	NA	TRBJ2-3	TGTGCCAGTAGTCACAGAGCAGGTTTCGGGGATACGCAGTATTTT	CASSHRAGFGDTQYF
TRBV9	16	NA	TRBD2	TRBJ2-3	TGTGCCAGCAGCGCCCTGCTAGCGGGTGGCACAGATACGCAGTATTTT	CASSALLAGGTDTQYF
TRBV7-6	16	NA	NA	TRBJ2-3	TGTGCCAGCAGCCCACGAACCCAGGGGCACACAGATACGCAGTATTTT	CASSPRTQGHTDTQYF
TRBV9	15	NA	TRBD1	TRBJ1-1	TGTGCCAGCAGCGTTAGACGACAGGGAGACACTGAAGCTTTCTTT	CASSVRRQGDTEAFF
TRBV5-1	17	NA	NA	TRBJ1-2	TGCGCCAGCAGCTTATCGGTGGCCTCGCAGTCTAACTATGGCTACACCTTC	CASSLSVASQSNYGYTF
TRBV19	16	NA	TRBD1	TRBJ1-2	TGTGCCAGTACCAAAACAGGGGGACCAGCTAACTATGGCTACACCTTC	CASTKTGGPANYGYTF
TRBV5-6	13	NA	NA	TRBJ2-7	TGTGCCAGCGGCAGACTAGACACCTACGAGCAGTACTTC	CASGRLDTYEQYF
TRBV28	14	NA	NA	TRBJ1-2	TGTGCCAGCAGTCCCCCTGGTAGGTTCTATGGCTACACCTTC	CASSPPGRFYGYTF
TRBV28	14	NA	TRBD1	TRBJ1-2	TGTGCCAGCAGTTCGACAGGGGGGCACTATGGCTACACCTTC	CASSSTGGHYGYTF
TRBV7-3	14	NA	NA	TRBJ2-2	TGTGCCAGCAGCCCGCAACCTGGGGCCGGGGAGCTGTTTTTT	CASSPQPGAGELFF
TRBV4-2	15	few	NA	TRBJ1-3	TGTGCCAGCAGCCAAGCGGGGGGCTCTGGAAACACCATATATTTT	CASSQAGGSGNTIYF
TRBV5-1	14	NA	NA	TRBJ1-1	TGCGCCAGCAGGATCTCCGGGGGGGCCACTGAAGCTTTCTTT	CASRISGGATEAFF
TRBV19	16	NA	TRBD2	TRBJ2-1	TGTGCCAGTACCCGGTCGGCGGGAGGAGGGGACAATGAGCAGTTCTTC	CASTRSAGGGDNEQFF
TRBV2	14	NA	NA	TRBJ1-2	TGTGCCAGCAGGGCGACAGGACCTAACTATGGCTACACCTTC	CASRATGPNYGYTF
TRBV7-8	18	once	TRBD1	TRBJ1-3	TGTGCCAGCAGCCGATTTACAGGGGCCCCCTTCTCTGGAAACACCATATATTTT	CASSRFTGAPFSGNTIYF
TRBV5-1	16	NA	TRBD2	TRBJ2-3	TGCGCCAGCCGCCTCCTATCGGCGGGGGGCACAGATACGCAGTATTTT	CASRLLSAGGTDTQYF
TRBV28	13	NA	TRBD1	TRBJ2-5	TGTGCCAGCAGACAGACAGGGCTGGAGACCCAGTACTTC	CASRQTGLETQYF
TRBV18	14	NA	NA	TRBJ1-1	TGTGCCAGCTCACCACGGACGGAGGGGACTGAAGCTTTCTTT	CASSPRTEGTEAFF
TRBV6-1	14	NA	TRBD1	TRBJ1-2	TGTGCCAGCAGAGACCCCGGGACAGGGGGCGGCTACACCTTC	CASRDPGTGGGYTF
TRBV5-1	15	few	NA	TRBJ2-6	TGCGCCAGCAGCTTGGAGGTTTCTGGGGCCAACGTCCTGACTTTC	CASSLEVSGANVLTF
TRBV27	13	NA	NA	TRBJ2-7	TGTGCCAGCAGTTTTACCTCCTCCTACGAGCAGTACTTC	CASSFTSSYEQYF
TRBV14	16	NA	NA	TRBJ1-1	TGTGCCAGCAGCCAAGTCTTGGGTGTCTGGCACACTGAAGCTTTCTTT	CASSQVLGVWHTEAFF
TRBV6-1	11	NA	NA	TRBJ2-7	TGTGCCAGCACGGACGCCCTTAGGGCGGACTTC	CASTDALRADF
TRBV5-4	14	NA	TRBD2	TRBJ2-1	TGTGCCAGCAGCCGGACTAGCGGGAACAATGAGCAGTTCTTC	CASSRTSGNNEQFF
TRBV4-2	15	NA	NA	TRBJ2-7	TGTGCCAGCAGCCAGGATTTGGGACCCTACTACGAGCAGTACTTC	CASSQDLGPYYEQYF
TRBV7-9	16	NA	TRBD2	TRBJ2-3	TGTGCCAGCAGCACGAGACTAGCGGAGAGCACAGATACGCAGTATTTT	CASSTRLAESTDTQYF
TRBV7-9	12	NA	NA	TRBJ2-5	TGTGCCAGCAGCTTTGCGGTAGAGACCCAGTACTTC	CASSFAVETQYF
TRBV4-1	16	NA	NA	TRBJ1-2	TGCGCCAGCAGCCAAGATTCGGGAGGGGAAGTAGGTGGCTACACCTTC	CASSQDSGGEVGGYTF
TRBV10-3	12	once	NA	TRBJ2-7	TGTGCCATCAGCAGGGAAGGTTACGAGCAGTACTTC	CAISREGYEQYF
TRBV28	16	NA	NA	TRBJ1-3	TGTGCCAGCAGTTCCCCCCAGGGGAACTCTGGAAACACCATATATTTT	CASSSPQGNSGNTIYF
TRBV7-2	16	NA	TRBD2	TRBJ2-7	TGTGCCAGCAGCATCGCCGGGACTAGCGGGAGCTACGAGCAGTACTTC	CASSIAGTSGSYEQYF
TRBV27	15	NA	NA	TRBJ1-4	TGTGCCAGCAGAACGACCGAGGAAAATAATGAAAAACTGTTTTTT	CASRTTEENNEKLFF
TRBV28	14	NA	NA	TRBJ2-7	TGTGCCAGCACCCCCCAAGAAGCGAACTACGAGCAGTACTTC	CASTPQEANYEQYF